The rows below give T cell receptor beta chains drawn from one sample of a study of T cell repertoires in cytomegalovirus infection. TCRdb re-analysed the reads in MiXCR, keeping a single row per CDR3 protein. The sample shows 400,000 or so distinct CDR3 sequences, about a sixth of them seen only once. Sequenced material: PBMCs. The receptors come from a human donor in good health (CMV status not recorded). Some clones in this sample may be carry-over from other donors' samples. CDR3s include the opening cysteine and the closing phenylalanine or tryptophan. D genes are given only for firm matches. Size values are once, few and many counts, or a class for expanded clones, and some rows have none.

NA	NA	TRBV4-3	TRBJ2-1	TGCGCCAGCAGCCAGGAGGCCCGGGGGTATGAGCAGTTCTTC	CASSQEARGYEQFF
NA	NA	TRBV6-1	TRBJ1-1	TGTGCCAGCAGTGAAGTTCAGGGACGAGCTTTCTTT	CASSEVQGRAFF
TRBD2	few	TRBV5-1	TRBJ2-7	TGCGCCAGCAGCTTGGGCCTCGGGACTAGCGTCTACGAGCAGTACTTC	CASSLGLGTSVYEQYF
NA	once	TRBV7-2	TRBJ2-4	TGTGCCAGCAGCTTCGGTCTGAACATTCAGTACTTC	CASSFGLNIQYF
NA	NA	TRBV20-1	TRBJ2-1	TGCAGTGCTACCGACGGGGACGGTGAGCAGTTCTTC	CSATDGDGEQFF
TRBD2	few	TRBV7-8	TRBJ2-1	TGTGCCAGCACCCTCGCTCTGTTAGCGGGGGGCCTAGGCGGCTCCTACAATGAGCAGTTCTTC	CASTLALLAGGLGGSYNEQFF
TRBD2	NA	TRBV24-1	TRBJ2-5	TGTGCCACCAGTGATTTGCGGGGGGGACTCGAGACCCAGTACTTC	CATSDLRGGLETQYF
NA	many	TRBV7-2	TRBJ1-3	TGTGCCAGCAGTTTCAGGGTTGACACCATATATTTT	CASSFRVDTIYF
NA	many	TRBV7-2	TRBJ1-2	TGTGCCAGCAGCATAGAGCGTGATGGTGGCTACACCTTC	CASSIERDGGYTF
NA	NA	TRBV7-9	TRBJ2-7	TGTGCCAGCAGTCGGAGAGACCGGGCCTACGAGCAGTACTTC	CASSRRDRAYEQYF
NA	many	TRBV12-3/TRBV12-4	TRBJ1-1	TGTGCCAGCACCCAACTCGGGAATACTGAAGCTTTCTTT	CASTQLGNTEAFF
NA	many	TRBV7-7	TRBJ2-3	TGTGCCAGCAGCGCCCTGGGGACGTCCCAAAGTACGCAGTATTTT	CASSALGTSQSTQYF
NA	NA	TRBV3-1	TRBJ2-1	TGTGCCAGCAGCCCGGGCGTGGGTTTTCGCAATGAGCAGTTCTTC	CASSPGVGFRNEQFF
NA	once	TRBV6-6	TRBJ1-1	TGTGCCAGTAATAACAGGGTGAACACTGAAGCTTTCTTT	CASNNRVNTEAFF
NA	few	TRBV6-6	TRBJ2-1	TGTGCCAGCAGAAAGGGGAACGATGAGCAGTTCTTC	CASRKGNDEQFF
NA	NA	TRBV10-3	TRBJ2-3	TGTGCCATCAACCGGGAGCCGAGCGCCACAGATACGCAGTATTTT	CAINREPSATDTQYF
NA	few	TRBV3-1	TRBJ2-4	TGTGCCAGCAGCCAAGATGGCGGAAACATTCAGTACTTC	CASSQDGGNIQYF
TRBD2	many	TRBV7-2	TRBJ2-3	TGTGCCAGCAGCCGCCCAAAAGGGACTAGCGGGGGGTCAGATACGCAGTATTTT	CASSRPKGTSGGSDTQYF
NA	NA	TRBV28	TRBJ1-5	TGTGCCAGCAGTTTTCAGCAGCCCCAGCATTTT	CASSFQQPQHF
NA	many	TRBV11-2	TRBJ2-1	TGTGCCAGCAGCTTACATGCCTTCTCCTACAATGAGCAGTTCTTC	CASSLHAFSYNEQFF
NA	many	TRBV7-2	TRBJ1-3	TGTGCCAGCAGCTGGGACTGGGGGCCTGGAAACACCATATATTTT	CASSWDWGPGNTIYF
TRBD2	few	TRBV19	TRBJ2-1	TGTGCCAGTAGTATCCTCTGGGGGGGATACAATGAGCAGTTCTTC	CASSILWGGYNEQFF
NA	few	TRBV5-4	TRBJ2-2	TGTGCCAGCAGCCCGAGGACAGCTAACACCGGGGAGCTGTTTTTT	CASSPRTANTGELFF
NA	once	TRBV6-2/TRBV6-3	TRBJ2-7	TGTGCCAGCAGCTCCACCCGGACAGACGAGCAGTACTTC	CASSSTRTDEQYF
TRBD1	many	TRBV7-2	TRBJ1-6	TGTGCCAGCAGCCCAGGGGGAGGGCTCCCCTATAATTCACCCCTCCACTTT	CASSPGGGLPYNSPLHF
NA	NA	TRBV28	TRBJ2-2	TGTGCCAGCACCCCTGCCCCAGGGAGCAACACCGGGGAGCTGTTTTTT	CASTPAPGSNTGELFF
NA	once	TRBV28	TRBJ2-1	TGTGCCAGCAGTTTCTCCTTCTCCTACAATGAGCAGTTCTTC	CASSFSFSYNEQFF
NA	NA	TRBV10-3	TRBJ1-3	TGTGCCATCAGTGGAACAGCCGGGTACTCTGGAAACACCATATATTTT	CAISGTAGYSGNTIYF
TRBD2	many	TRBV28	TRBJ2-2	TGTGCCAGCAGTGCGCGGGGGGATGGCACCGGGGAGCTGTTTTTT	CASSARGDGTGELFF
TRBD2	few	TRBV2	TRBJ2-1	TGTGCCAGCAGACTAGCGGGGACCAATGAGCAGTTCTTC	CASRLAGTNEQFF
NA	many	TRBV7-6	TRBJ2-3	TGTGCCAGCAGCTTGGGTGTAGCTGCACCCCTTAGCACAGATACGCAGTATTTT	CASSLGVAAPLSTDTQYF
NA	NA	TRBV5-5	TRBJ1-4	TGTGCCAGCAGCTTCCGGGACCTAAATGAAAAACTGTTTTTT	CASSFRDLNEKLFF
NA	NA	TRBV29-1	TRBJ2-1	TGCAGCGTTGATTTCCCAGGGTCCTACAATGAGCAGTTCTTC	CSVDFPGSYNEQFF
TRBD2	NA	TRBV27	TRBJ2-3	TGTGCCAGCAGTTTTTATGGACTAGCGGGAGCCACAGATACGCAGTATTTT	CASSFYGLAGATDTQYF
NA	NA	TRBV5-5	TRBJ2-2	TGTGCCAGCAGGATCGGCGCGGGCGCGAACACCGGGGAGCTGTTTTTT	CASRIGAGANTGELFF
TRBD1	many	TRBV12-3/TRBV12-4	TRBJ1-5	TGTGCCAGCAGTTGGAGACAGGGGTCGGAGAATCAGCCCCAGCATTTT	CASSWRQGSENQPQHF
NA	NA	TRBV5-6	TRBJ1-5	TGTGCCAGCAGCTTGAGTTGGGGTCAGCCCCAGCATTTT	CASSLSWGQPQHF
NA	many	TRBV27	TRBJ2-3	TGTGCCAGCAGTTTGAAGAAACTTTACAGGGTCGGTGGCACAGATACGCAGTATTTT	CASSLKKLYRVGGTDTQYF
TRBD2	NA	TRBV12-3/TRBV12-4	TRBJ2-7	TGTGCCAGTCGGCGGGGGGTTGGGACCTACGAGCAGTACTTC	CASRRGVGTYEQYF
TRBD2	many	TRBV7-2	TRBJ2-3	TGTGCCAGCAGCTTAGGCACTAGCGGGGTTAGCACAGATACGCAGTATTTT	CASSLGTSGVSTDTQYF
NA	NA	TRBV30	TRBJ2-5	TGTGCCTGGAGCCCCCAAGACCGAACCCAGTACTTC	CAWSPQDRTQYF
TRBD1	NA	TRBV5-5	TRBJ1-5	TGTGCCAGCAGCCTATTACCGGACAGGGGATTCCAGCCCCAGCATTTT	CASSLLPDRGFQPQHF
NA	NA	TRBV4-2	TRBJ1-6	TGTGCCAGCAGCCAAGAGTACAGGGCGAATTCACCCCTCCACTTT	CASSQEYRANSPLHF
TRBD2	NA	TRBV7-6	TRBJ2-1	TGTGCCAGCAGCCCATGGGCTAGCGGGAGGGTCGGATGGGACTATGAGCAGTTCTTC	CASSPWASGRVGWDYEQFF
NA	many	TRBV7-2	TRBJ1-3	TGTGCCAGCAGATTTGGGACCGCGGCTGGAAACACCATATATTTT	CASRFGTAAGNTIYF
NA	few	TRBV15	TRBJ2-3	TGTGCCACCAGCAGAGATGTGAGCACAGATACGCAGTATTTT	CATSRDVSTDTQYF
NA	few	TRBV10-3	TRBJ2-5	TGTGCCATCAGTGAGTCAAAGACCCAGTACTTC	CAISESKTQYF
NA	few	TRBV7-2	TRBJ1-2	TGTGCCAGCAGCTTAGGGTCCACAGGGAACTATGGCTACACCTTC	CASSLGSTGNYGYTF
TRBD2	once	TRBV20-1	TRBJ2-2	TGCAGTGCTAGACGGGGACTAGCGGGGGTTATCCCTGGGGAGCTGTTTTTT	CSARRGLAGVIPGELFF
NA	NA	TRBV5-1	TRBJ2-7	TGCGCCAGCACCAGTTCGGGCAGCTACGAGCAGTACTTC	CASTSSGSYEQYF
NA	few	TRBV20-1	TRBJ1-5	TGCAGTGCTAGAGGCGGGAACAATCAGCCCCAGCATTTT	CSARGGNNQPQHF
TRBD1	few	TRBV11-2	TRBJ2-1	TGTGCCACCTTTTCGGGGACAGGGGCCCTCGGGGCCCACAATGAGCAGTTCTTC	CATFSGTGALGAHNEQFF
NA	NA	TRBV20-1	TRBJ1-4	TGCAGTGCTAGAGATCGAGGGGTGGGTGCAACTAATGAAAAACTGTTTTTT	CSARDRGVGATNEKLFF